This T cell receptor (beta chain) was sequenced in a study of shared clonotypes between healthy human individuals. The study, taken as a whole, reports: Sharing across four donors was highest in naive CD4 (around 5%) and lowest in memory CD8 (around 0.4%).

Only in-frame clones appear in the TCRdb table, and some are missing; sequencing was by immunoSEQ multiplex PCR. This table has around 340,000 clones, about 73% appearing once. CDR3 length equals 15 residues. Germline loops: CDR1 SGHNT, CDR2 YYREEE (reference sequence). V was clipped by 4 bases and J by 6 bases, with 17 bases between them. The donors were all Caucasian adults (living in Nashville, Tennessee). Details on this clone: Its target is not known.

The chain employs TRBV5-4 and TRBJ2-1; either TRBD1 or TRBD2 may supply D (5 bases each). This TCR was sampled from a man between 25 and 39 years old in good health. Sequenced input: memory CD4+ T cells sorted from blood. Subset defined: CD45RA-negative fraction. In DNA, the CDR3 is TGTGCCAGCAGCCCTGGAGGCAGGGTTAGCAATGAGCAGTTCTTC. This gives the protein CASSPGGRVSNEQFF.